This T cell receptor (beta chain) was retrieved from a study of draining lymph node invasion in breast cancer (dated by TCRdb to between 2020 and 2021). Looking at the study overall: Nodal metastasis was diagnosed by histology and cytokeratin immunohistochemistry and confirmed by EpCAM/CD45 flow cytometry. In a separate targeted assay, bulk TCR-beta CDR3 sequencing compared sorted memory regulatory T cells and memory conventional CD4 T cells across breast cancer tissues. Each patient contributed matched non-invaded and tumor-invaded tumor-draining lymph nodes plus the primary tumor, profiled for both Treg and Tconv subsets. In the separate targeted TCR sequencing, lymph nodes from a handful of patients were covered, and primary tumors were sequenced for three of those patients. Beyond this particular receptor, the publication reports: In the targeted TCR-seq data, Tregs appeared to be more clonally expanded than Tconvs in all tissues, and lower diversity was found for both subsets in tumor than in lymph nodes. Per tissue, roughly 12-25% of Treg TCRs were found to be shared with Tconvs, and this sharing was interpreted as suggesting peripheral Treg induction. The tumor top-100 clone tracking analysis was possible in only two patients. Whether Treg conversion occurred in a given organ or whether converted Tregs recirculated between nodes and tumor could not be resolved from the data. TCRs shared between Treg and Tconv subsets were regarded as suggestive, but not proof, of a common clonal origin. Some of the top 100 tumor clones were detected in invaded and non-invaded nodes, suggesting recirculation between tumor and draining nodes.

Inclusive of the bounding cysteine and phenylalanine, the CDR3 is 15 residues long. Only the CDR3 DNA is retained, 45 bases long and in frame from the first base. V is cut by 3 bases and J by 0 bases, and the space between the germline ends is 10 bases. The germline V gene supplies CDR1 MDHEN and CDR2 SYDVKM. Libraries were built with bulk RNA-seq. Sequencer: Illumina HiSeq 2500. Under the source paper's analysis protocol: For the separate targeted TCR-seq dataset, CDR3 sequences were extracted and quantified from raw reads using MiXCR version 2.1.5 with default parameters. Each TCR-beta clone in the separate targeted TCR-seq dataset was defined by the V gene, J gene and CDR3 sequence taken together. In the separate targeted TCR-seq dataset, clones with fewer than three counts were first removed, after which only the 90% most strongly expressed clones per sample were kept. In the separate targeted TCR-seq dataset, Treg-Tconv overlap was computed as shared clones divided by total Treg clones per tissue, times 100. The public sequencing data were trimmed at Q25 with fastp and processed into clonotypes with MiXCR by TCRdb, which kept only in-frame beta chains. CDR3 protein sequences are deduplicated, and each keeps its most common genes and DNA. The V and J calls were not made by the authors but by TCRdb's processing. This sample is represented by about 2,900 distinct CDR3 sequences; roughly 47% of them were singletons. The ten most abundant clones make up roughly 3.6% of the sample.

As for this clonotype: The specificity of this receptor is unknown. Within one base of it there is no much larger clone, and no base qualities were kept.

Memory regulatory T cells were sorted as CD4+ CD45RA- CD25high cells. Whether a tumor-draining lymph node counted as invaded or non-invaded depended on the presence or absence of metastatic tumor cells. Before staining and sorting, a Miltenyi Pan T Cell isolation kit was used to pre-enrich the T cells. Immunohistochemistry for estrogen receptor, progesterone receptor, HER2 and Ki-67 was used to characterize primary tumors. Within a few hours after surgery, fresh surgical tissue was processed by cutting the tissue into small fragments. Tissue fragments were enzymatically digested with Liberase TL plus DNase for about 20 minutes and filtered through a 40-micrometer strainer. After DAPI live/dead staining, cells were sorted on a BD FACS Aria II, reaching about 98-99% purity. Sorted cells were lysed in TCL buffer, and RNA was purified with a Norgen Single Cell RNA purification kit including DNase treatment.

Sequenced: sorted memory Tregs from a lymph node. The cell subset or site label corresponds to: CD45RA-negative sorted CD4+ T cells (memory Tconv or effector/memory Treg). The clonotype was recovered from a female donor with luminal breast cancer. The sequence links TRBV28 to TRBJ2-3, with no reliable assignment of the D segment. The sequence in DNA is TGTGCCAGCAGTTTCTCTGCTACTAGCACAGATACGCAGTATTTT. Its amino acids are CASSFSATSTDTQYF.